A single sample gave rise to the 19 T cell receptor beta chains below, sequenced in a study of T cell responses to AZD1222 COVID-19 vaccine. Using immunoSEQ multiplex PCR, the repertoire was profiled, and TCRdb retains in-frame clones only, with some absent. The data contain roughly 33,000 clones, 78% of them seen just once; the ten biggest clones take up roughly 4%. The sample in question was peripheral blood, obtained 28 days after the second AZD1222 dose. The receptors here all came from an adult who received the AZD1222 COVID-19 vaccine.

This clone was detected only a few times. This chain connects TRBV10-3 to TRBJ2-6; D is unresolved. The CDR3 covers 15 residues. V lost 3 bases to trimming and J lost 3 bases, with 9 bases between them. Germline lookup yields CDR1 ENHRY and CDR2 SYGVKD. CDR3 DNA: TGTGCCATCAGTGACCGAGGTGATGGGGCCAACGTCCTGACTTTC. Translated, it gives CAISDRGDGANVLTF.

The V gene is TRBV27, the J gene TRBJ2-5, with 10 positions matching TRBD2. The length of the CDR3 is 15 residues. With 0 bases clipped from V and 7 bases from J, the junction kept 5 bases outside the gene matches. CDR1 is MNHEY and CDR2 is SMNVEV in the germline V gene (reference sequence). CDR3 bases: TGTGCCAGCAGTTTATCGTCTAGCGGGAGCGTGACCCAGTACTTC. This sequence encodes CASSLSSSGSVTQYF.

The rearrangement links TRBV6-1 to TRBJ2-7; 7 bases map to TRBD1. Germline V gene data show CDR1 as MNHNS and CDR2 as SASEGT. The CDR3 covers 15 residues. Germline trimming cut 6 bases from V and 2 bases from J; bases unmatched to any gene: 10. CDR3 nucleotides: TGTGCCAGCAGGGACTTCCCGGGACAGACCTACGAGCAGTACGTC. Encoded protein: CASRDFPGQTYEQYV.

This rearrangement joins TRBV13 to TRBJ1-5; D gene uncertain. Germline V gene lookup returns CDR1 PRHDT and CDR2 FYEKMQ (reference sequence). V dropped 4 bases and J dropped 5 bases, with 18 bases sitting between them. There are 16 residues in the CDR3. CDR3 DNA sequence: TGTGCCAGCAGCTCCACCCGACTAGGGTTGGATCAGCCCCAGCATTTT. This encodes CASSSTRLGLDQPQHF.

The chain employs TRBV11-2 and TRBJ2-3; 11 positions agree with TRBD2. Germline-derived CDR1 and CDR2 are SGHAT and FQNNGV. V lost 2 bases and J lost 5; bases outside the gene matches: 9. This CDR3 is 17 amino acids long. The CDR3 sequence is CASSLMASGGQGDTQYF. In DNA form, the CDR3 reads TGTGCCAGCAGCTTAATGGCTAGCGGGGGGCAGGGAGATACGCAGTATTTT.

This CDR3 is CASSLGRGSRPAEAFF. CDR3 bases: TGTGCCAGCAGCTTAGGGAGGGGATCGCGGCCGGCTGAAGCTTTCTTT. V is TRBV7-8 and J is TRBJ1-1; possible D gene TRBD1, 5 bases. CDR3 length: 16 amino acids. In germline, CDR1 is SGHVS, CDR2 FQNEAQ. Between the trimmed V and J ends, which lost 1 base and 6 bases, there was a span of 18 bases. Drawing the rest from reference TRBV7-8 and TRBJ1-1, the complete variable domain is GAGVSQSPRYKVAKRGQDVALRCDPISGHVSLFWYQQALGQGPEFLTYFQNEAQLDKSGLPSDRFFAERPEGSVSTLKIQRTQQEDSAVYLCASSLGRGSRPAEAFFGQGTRLTVV.

The chain combines TRBV7-9 with TRBJ2-1; D unclear. This CDR3 has 17 residues. Germline CDR1 reads SEHNR; CDR2 reads FQNEAQ (reference sequence). Trimming left V 3 bases short and J 0 bases short, with 15 bases between. Written as DNA, the CDR3 is TGTGCCAGCAGCTTTGTCCCCGCAAGTCTCTCCTACAATGAGCAGTTCTTC. Translation gives CASSFVPASLSYNEQFF.

The chain combines TRBV5-4 with TRBJ2-3, with D unresolved. Trimming took off 4 bases at V and 3 bases at J, with 12 bases between the two ends. Germline CDR1 reads SGHNT; CDR2 reads YYREEE (reference sequence). There are 14 residues in the CDR3. CDR3 in amino acids: CASSTALGTDTQYF. CDR3 nucleotides: TGTGCCAGCAGCACCGCCCTGGGGACAGATACGCAGTATTTT.

This clone was counted between two and nine times. The chain joins TRBV10-3 to TRBJ1-1, with TRBD1 identical over 8 bases. V gave up 1 base and J gave up 4 bases; unmatched junction bases: 5. CDR1 and CDR2 from the germline V gene are ENHRY and SYGVKD. The CDR3 covers 15 residues. CDR3: CAISEFGQGGTEAFF. The CDR3 DNA follows: TGTGCCATCAGTGAGTTTGGACAGGGCGGCACTGAAGCTTTCTTT.

This clone has only one observation. J is TRBJ1-4 and V is TRBV5-4; 8 bases map to TRBD1. V was pared by 4 bases and J by 5 bases, with 7 bases of the junction left unmatched. This CDR3 region has 15 residues. Per germline, CDR1 SGHNT and CDR2 YYREEE (reference sequence). CDR3 sequence: CASSPGDRRNEKLFF. CDR3 sequence (DNA): TGTGCCAGCAGCCCTGGGGACAGGAGGAATGAAAAACTGTTTTTT. Together with reference TRBV5-4 and TRBJ1-4, the CDR3 gives the full variable domain: ETGVTQSPTHLIKTRGQQVTLRCSSQSGHNTVSWYQQALGQGPQFIFQYYREEENGRGNFPPRFSGLQFPNYSSELNVNALELDDSALYLCASSPGDRRNEKLFFGSGTQLSVL.

The chain carries TRBV6-5 and TRBJ1-1, with a weak D call TRBD1 (6 bases). CDR1 is MNHEY, CDR2 SVGAGI, per germline. The CDR3 length is 14 residues. Trimming took 6 bases from V and 4 from J, leaving 15 bases between them. The CDR3 region is CASRRVAGVTEAFF. The CDR3 nucleotides read TGTGCCAGCAGAAGGGTAGCAGGGGTCACTGAAGCTTTCTTT.

V and J are TRBV11-2 and TRBJ1-1, with D tentatively TRBD1 (6 bases). There are 14 residues in the CDR3. The germline gives CDR1 SGHAT, CDR2 FQNNGV. The V and J ends lost 3 bases and 4 bases respectively, with 12 bases between them. The CDR3 loop is CASSFGQLGTEAFF. CDR3 sequence (DNA): TGTGCCAGCAGCTTTGGACAGTTGGGCACTGAAGCTTTCTTT. The full variable domain, rest sourced from reference TRBV11-2 and TRBJ1-1, is EAGVAQSPRYKIIEKRQSVAFWCNPISGHATLYWYQQILGQGPKLLIQFQNNGVVDDSQLPKDRFSAERLKGVDSTLKIQPAKLEDSAVYLCASSFGQLGTEAFFGQGTRLTVV.

The chain has TRBV14 and TRBJ1-5; D gene unclear. The ends were cut back, 6 bases at V and 5 bases at J, with 11 bases in the middle. CDR3 length: 13 residues. Germline lookup yields CDR1 SGHDN and CDR2 FVKESK. The CDR3 reads CASSLALHQPQHF. The CDR3 region has the DNA TGTGCCAGCAGTCTTGCACTCCATCAGCCCCAGCATTTT.

The gene calls are TRBV12-5 and TRBJ2-3; 7 nucleotides agree with TRBD2. The V gene's germline CDR1 is LGHNT and CDR2 FRNRAP. This CDR3 has 14 amino acids. The V gene end was trimmed by 4 bases and the J gene end by 2 bases; junction bases not matched to a gene: 3. The CDR3 protein is CASGWRETTDTQYF. CDR3 sequence (DNA): TGTGCTAGTGGTTGGCGGGAGACCACAGATACGCAGTATTTT.

The chain has TRBV18 and TRBJ2-2; 14 positions agree with TRBD2. This CDR3 is 19 amino acids long. Germline CDR1 and CDR2: KGHSH and LQKENI. The V and J ends lost 1 base and 2 bases, in that order; junction bases with no gene match: 6. The CDR3 loop reads CASSPQRLAGGINTGELFF. The CDR3, as DNA: TGTGCCAGCTCACCACAGAGACTAGCGGGAGGGATAAACACCGGGGAGCTGTTTTTT.

The J gene is TRBJ1-1, the V gene TRBV18, with D possibly matching TRBD1 (5 bases). The CDR3 extends over 13 amino acids. The V and J ends lost 2 bases and 6 bases respectively, with 10 bases between them. Per the germline V gene, CDR1 is KGHSH and CDR2 is LQKENI. Written as DNA, the CDR3 is TGTGCCAGCTCACCAGGGAGGGACGCTGAAGCTTTCTTT. It codes for CASSPGRDAEAFF.

V usage is TRBV27 and J usage is TRBJ1-5; 7 bases agree with TRBD1. This CDR3 has 13 residues. Germline V lookup: CDR1 MNHEY, CDR2 SMNVEV (reference sequence). V was pared by 2 bases and J by 6 bases, with 1 base of the junction left unmatched. CDR3 sequence (DNA): TGTGCCAGCAGTTTAACAGGGGTTCAGCCCCAGCATTTT. Protein sequence: CASSLTGVQPQHF.

The chain couples TRBV29-1 to TRBJ1-6; D ambiguous. The length of the CDR3 is 13 residues. Germline V gene sequence: CDR1 SQVTM, CDR2 ANQGSEA. V was trimmed by 6 bases and J by 9 bases, leaving 15 bases between them. The CDR3 loop reads CSVRRTAGSPLHF. CDR3 nucleotide sequence: TGCAGCGTGAGGAGGACGGCGGGTTCACCCCTCCACTTT.

Only a few counts were recorded for this clone. This chain joins TRBV7-3 and TRBJ1-2, with 8 nucleotides matching TRBD1. The CDR3 runs to 14 residues. CDR1 is SGHTA, CDR2 FQGTGA, per germline. With 5 bases clipped from V and 8 bases from J, the junction kept 10 bases outside the gene matches. In DNA, the CDR3 is TGTGCCAGCAGCCTCGAACAGGGGGTGGGCGGCTACACCTTC. Protein product: CASSLEQGVGGYTF.